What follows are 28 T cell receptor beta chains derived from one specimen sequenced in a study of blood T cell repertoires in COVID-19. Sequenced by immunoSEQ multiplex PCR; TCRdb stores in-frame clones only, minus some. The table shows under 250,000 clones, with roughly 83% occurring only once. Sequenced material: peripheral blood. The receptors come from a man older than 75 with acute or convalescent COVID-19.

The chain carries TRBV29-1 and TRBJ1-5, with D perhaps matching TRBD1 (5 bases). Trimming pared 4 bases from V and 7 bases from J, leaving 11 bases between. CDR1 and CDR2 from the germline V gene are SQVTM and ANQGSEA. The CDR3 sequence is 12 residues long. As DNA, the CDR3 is TGCAGCGTTGGCGGGGCAGGCCAGCCCCAGCATTTT. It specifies CSVGGAGQPQHF.

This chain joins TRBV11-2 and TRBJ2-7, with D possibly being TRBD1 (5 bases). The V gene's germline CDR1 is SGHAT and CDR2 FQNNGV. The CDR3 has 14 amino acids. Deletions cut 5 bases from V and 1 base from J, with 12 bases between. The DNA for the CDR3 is TGTGCCAGCAGCGCAGACAGATTATCCTACGAGCAGTACTTC. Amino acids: CASSADRLSYEQYF.

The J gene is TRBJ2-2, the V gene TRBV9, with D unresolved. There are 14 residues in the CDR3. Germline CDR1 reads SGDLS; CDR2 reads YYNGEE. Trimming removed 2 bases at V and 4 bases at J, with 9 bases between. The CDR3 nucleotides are TGTGCCAGCAGCGTGAGTCTTCTCACCGGGGAGCTGTTTTTT. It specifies CASSVSLLTGELFF. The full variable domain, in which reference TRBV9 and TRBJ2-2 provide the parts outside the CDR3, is DSGVTQTPKHLITATGQRVTLRCSPRSGDLSVYWYQQSLDQGLQFLIQYYNGEERAKGNILERFSAQQFPDLHSELNLSSLELGDSALYFCASSVSLLTGELFFGEGSRLTVL.

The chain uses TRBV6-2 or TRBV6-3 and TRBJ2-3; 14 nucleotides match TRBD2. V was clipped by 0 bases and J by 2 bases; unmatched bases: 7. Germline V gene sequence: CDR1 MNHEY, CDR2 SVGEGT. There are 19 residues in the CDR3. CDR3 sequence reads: CASSYSTGLAGELTDTQYF. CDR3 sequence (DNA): TGTGCCAGCAGTTACTCGACGGGACTAGCGGGAGAACTCACAGATACGCAGTATTTT.

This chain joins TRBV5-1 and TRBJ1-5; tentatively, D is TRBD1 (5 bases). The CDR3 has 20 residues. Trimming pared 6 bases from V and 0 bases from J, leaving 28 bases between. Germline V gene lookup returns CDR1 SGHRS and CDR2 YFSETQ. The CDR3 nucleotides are TGCGCCAGCACTTCCCAGCCCCCAGGGCCCCCTAAGAATAGCAATCAGCCCCAGCATTTT. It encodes CASTSQPPGPPKNSNQPQHF.

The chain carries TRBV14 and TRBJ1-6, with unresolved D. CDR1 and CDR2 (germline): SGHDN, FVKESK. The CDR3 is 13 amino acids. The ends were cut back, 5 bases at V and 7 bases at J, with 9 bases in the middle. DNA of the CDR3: TGTGCCAGCAGCAGGAGTCTCAATTCACCCCTCCACTTT. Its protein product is CASSRSLNSPLHF.

This CDR3 is CASSFVQHNTEAFF. The CDR3 region has the DNA TGTGCCAGCAGCTTTGTCCAACATAACACTGAAGCTTTCTTT. This chain joins TRBV5-6 and TRBJ1-1; no firm D call. The V end was cut by 2 bases, the J end by 2 bases, with 10 bases between. Germline V gene lookup returns CDR1 SGHDT and CDR2 YYEEEE. The CDR3 extends over 14 amino acids. Full variable domain (rest looked up from reference TRBV5-6 and TRBJ1-1): DAGVTQSPTHLIKTRGQQVTLRCSPKSGHDTVSWYQQALGQGPQFIFQYYEEEERQRGNFPDRFSGHQFPNYSSELNVNALLLGDSALYLCASSFVQHNTEAFFGQGTRLTVV.

The CDR3 spells CASSQGQEDSGYGYTF. Written as DNA, the CDR3 is TGTGCCAGCAGCCAGGGACAGGAGGATTCAGGCTATGGCTACACCTTC. This chain uses TRBV3-1 (or the pseudogene TRBV3-2) with TRBJ1-2; TRBD1 aligns across 8 bases. CDR1 and CDR2 (germline): LGHDT, YNNKEL (reference sequence). There are 16 residues in the CDR3. The J segment lost 4 bases and the V segment lost 3 bases, leaving 10 bases of the junction unmatched.

The chain's CDR3 is CASSLDGYGYTF. As DNA, the CDR3 is TGCGCCAGCAGCTTGGACGGCTATGGCTACACCTTC. The chain has TRBV5-1 and TRBJ1-2; D remains ambiguous. Germline V gene sequence: CDR1 SGHRS, CDR2 YFSETQ. V was trimmed by 0 bases and J by 4 bases, leaving 4 bases between them. This CDR3 is 12 amino acids long. Combining the CDR3 with reference TRBV5-1 and TRBJ1-2 gives the whole variable domain KAGVTQTPRYLIKTRGQQVTLSCSPISGHRSVSWYQQTPGQGLQFLFEYFSETQRNKGNFPGRFSGRQFSNSRSEMNVSTLELGDSALYLCASSLDGYGYTFGSGTRLTVV.

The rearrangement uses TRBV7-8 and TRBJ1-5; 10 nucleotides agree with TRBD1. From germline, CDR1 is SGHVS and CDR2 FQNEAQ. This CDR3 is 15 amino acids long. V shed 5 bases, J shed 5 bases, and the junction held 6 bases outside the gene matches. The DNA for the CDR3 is TGTGCCAGCAGCCCCCGGGACAGGGGAGATCAGCCCCAGCATTTT. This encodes CASSPRDRGDQPQHF.

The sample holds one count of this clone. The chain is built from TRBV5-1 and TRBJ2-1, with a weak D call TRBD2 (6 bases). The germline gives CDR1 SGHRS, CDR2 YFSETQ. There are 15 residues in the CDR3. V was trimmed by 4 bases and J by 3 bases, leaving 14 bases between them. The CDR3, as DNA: TGCGCCAGCAGCCCCTCGGGAGCCTTCTACAATGAGCAGTTCTTC. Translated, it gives CASSPSGAFYNEQFF.

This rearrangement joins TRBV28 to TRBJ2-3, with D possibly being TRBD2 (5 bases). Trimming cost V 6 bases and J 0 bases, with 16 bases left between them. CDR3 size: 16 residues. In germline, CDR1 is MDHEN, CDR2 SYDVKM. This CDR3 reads CASSPTTGVSTDTQYF. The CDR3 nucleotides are TGTGCCAGCAGCCCTACGACCGGGGTTAGCACAGATACGCAGTATTTT.

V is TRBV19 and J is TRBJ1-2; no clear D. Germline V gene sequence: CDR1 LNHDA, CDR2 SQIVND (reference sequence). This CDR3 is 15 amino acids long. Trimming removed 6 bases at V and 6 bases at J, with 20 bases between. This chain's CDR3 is CASSERGRSWDGYTF. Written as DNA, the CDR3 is TGTGCCAGTAGCGAGAGAGGTAGGAGTTGGGATGGCTACACCTTC.

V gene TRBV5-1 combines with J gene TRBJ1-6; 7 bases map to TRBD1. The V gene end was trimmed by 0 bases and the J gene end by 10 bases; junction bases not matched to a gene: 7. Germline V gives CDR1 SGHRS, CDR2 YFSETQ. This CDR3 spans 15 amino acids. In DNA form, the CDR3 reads TGCGCCAGCAGCTTGGCCCAGGGGACAGCATCACCCCTCCACTTT. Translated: CASSLAQGTASPLHF.

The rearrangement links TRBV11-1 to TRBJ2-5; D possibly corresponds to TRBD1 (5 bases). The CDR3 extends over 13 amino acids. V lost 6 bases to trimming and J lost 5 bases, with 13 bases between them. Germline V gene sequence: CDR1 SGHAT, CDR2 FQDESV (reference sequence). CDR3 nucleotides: TGTGCCAGCAGAACCCAGGGTTTGGAGACCCAGTACTTC. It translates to CASRTQGLETQYF.

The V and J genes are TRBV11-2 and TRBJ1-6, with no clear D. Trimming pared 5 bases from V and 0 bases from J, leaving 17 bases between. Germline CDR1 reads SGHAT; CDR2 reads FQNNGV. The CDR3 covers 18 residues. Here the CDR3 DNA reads TGTGCCAGCAGCCAAGCCCTGGACGGGAGCTCCTATAATTCACCCCTCCACTTT. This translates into CASSQALDGSSYNSPLHF.

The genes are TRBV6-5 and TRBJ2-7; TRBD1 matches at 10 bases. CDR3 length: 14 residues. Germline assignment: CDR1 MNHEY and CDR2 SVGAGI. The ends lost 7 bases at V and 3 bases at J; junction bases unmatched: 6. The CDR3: CASILRTGGYEQYF. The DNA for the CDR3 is TGTGCCAGCATCCTGAGGACAGGGGGCTACGAGCAGTACTTC.

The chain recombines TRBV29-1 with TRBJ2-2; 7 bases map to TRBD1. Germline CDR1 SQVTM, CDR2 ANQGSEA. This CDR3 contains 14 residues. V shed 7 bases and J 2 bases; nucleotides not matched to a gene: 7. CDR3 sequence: CSGRQGGNTGELFF. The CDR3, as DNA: TGCAGCGGAAGACAGGGTGGAAACACCGGGGAGCTGTTTTTT.

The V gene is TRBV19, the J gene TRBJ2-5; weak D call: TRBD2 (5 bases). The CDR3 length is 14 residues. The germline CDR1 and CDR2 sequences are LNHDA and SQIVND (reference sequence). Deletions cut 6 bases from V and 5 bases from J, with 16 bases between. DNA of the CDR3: TGTGCCAGTAGAGAGTGGGGAGTTCCTGAGACCCAGTACTTC. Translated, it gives CASREWGVPETQYF.

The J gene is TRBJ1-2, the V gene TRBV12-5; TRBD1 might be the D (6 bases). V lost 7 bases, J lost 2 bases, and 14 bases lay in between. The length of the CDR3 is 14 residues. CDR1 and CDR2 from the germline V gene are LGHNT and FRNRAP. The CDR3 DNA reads TGTGCTAGTGTGGCCCGGCAGGGGAACTATGGCTACACCTTC. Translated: CASVARQGNYGYTF.

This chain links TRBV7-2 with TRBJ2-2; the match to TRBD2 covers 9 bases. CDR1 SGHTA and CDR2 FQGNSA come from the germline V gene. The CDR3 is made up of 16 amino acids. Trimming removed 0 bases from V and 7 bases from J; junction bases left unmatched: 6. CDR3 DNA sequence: TGTGCCAGCAGCTTAGCAGCGGGGGGTTTGCTCGGGGAGCTGTTTTTT. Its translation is CASSLAAGGLLGELFF. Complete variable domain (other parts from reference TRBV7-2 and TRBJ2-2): GAGVSQSPSNKVTEKGKDVELRCDPISGHTALYWYRQSLGQGLEFLIYFQGNSAPDKSGLPSDRFSAERTGGSVSTLTIQRTQQEDSAVYLCASSLAAGGLLGELFFGEGSRLTVL.

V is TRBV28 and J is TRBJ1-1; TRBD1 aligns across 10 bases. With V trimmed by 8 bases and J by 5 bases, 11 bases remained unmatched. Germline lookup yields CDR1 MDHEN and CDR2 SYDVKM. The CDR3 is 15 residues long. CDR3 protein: CASEDRGGEGTEAFF. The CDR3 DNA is TGTGCCAGCGAGGACAGGGGGGGAGAAGGAACTGAAGCTTTCTTT.

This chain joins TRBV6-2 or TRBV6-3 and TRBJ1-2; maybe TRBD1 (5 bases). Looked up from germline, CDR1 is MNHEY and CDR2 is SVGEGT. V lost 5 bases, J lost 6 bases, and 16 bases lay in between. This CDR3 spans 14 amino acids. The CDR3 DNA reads TGTGCCAGCAGTCAGGGCCTCTTGGGGCATGGCTACACCTTC. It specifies CASSQGLLGHGYTF.

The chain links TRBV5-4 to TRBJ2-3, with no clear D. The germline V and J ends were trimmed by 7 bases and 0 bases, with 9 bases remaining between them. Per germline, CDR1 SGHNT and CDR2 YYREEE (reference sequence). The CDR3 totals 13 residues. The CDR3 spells CASGAASTDTQYF. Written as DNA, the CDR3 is TGTGCCAGCGGCGCGGCTAGCACAGATACGCAGTATTTT. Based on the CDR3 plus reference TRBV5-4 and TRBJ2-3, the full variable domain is ETGVTQSPTHLIKTRGQQVTLRCSSQSGHNTVSWYQQALGQGPQFIFQYYREEENGRGNFPPRFSGLQFPNYSSELNVNALELDDSALYLCASGAASTDTQYFGPGTRLTVL.

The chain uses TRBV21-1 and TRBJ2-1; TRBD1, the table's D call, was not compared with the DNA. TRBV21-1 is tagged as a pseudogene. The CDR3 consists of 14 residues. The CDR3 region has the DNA TGTGCCAGCAGCAAAGGACAGGGGGTATATGAGCAGTTCTTC. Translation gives CASSKGQGVYEQFF.

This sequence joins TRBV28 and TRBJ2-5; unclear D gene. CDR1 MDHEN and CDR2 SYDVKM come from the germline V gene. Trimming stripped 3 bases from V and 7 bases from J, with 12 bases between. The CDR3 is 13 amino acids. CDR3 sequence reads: CASSLKSPGTQYF. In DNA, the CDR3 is TGTGCCAGCAGTTTGAAGTCCCCGGGGACCCAGTACTTC.

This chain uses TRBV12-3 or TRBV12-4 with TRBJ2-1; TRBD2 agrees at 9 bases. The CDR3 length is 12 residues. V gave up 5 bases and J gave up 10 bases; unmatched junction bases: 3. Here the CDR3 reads CASSIGLAEQFF. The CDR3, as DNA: TGTGCCAGCAGTATCGGACTAGCGGAGCAGTTCTTC.

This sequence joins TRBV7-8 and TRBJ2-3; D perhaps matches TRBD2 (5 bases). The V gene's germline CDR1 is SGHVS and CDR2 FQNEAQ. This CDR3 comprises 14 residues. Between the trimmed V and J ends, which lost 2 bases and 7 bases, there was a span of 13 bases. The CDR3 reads CASSLLAEGNTQYF. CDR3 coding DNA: TGTGCCAGCAGCTTACTTGCTGAGGGAAATACGCAGTATTTT.